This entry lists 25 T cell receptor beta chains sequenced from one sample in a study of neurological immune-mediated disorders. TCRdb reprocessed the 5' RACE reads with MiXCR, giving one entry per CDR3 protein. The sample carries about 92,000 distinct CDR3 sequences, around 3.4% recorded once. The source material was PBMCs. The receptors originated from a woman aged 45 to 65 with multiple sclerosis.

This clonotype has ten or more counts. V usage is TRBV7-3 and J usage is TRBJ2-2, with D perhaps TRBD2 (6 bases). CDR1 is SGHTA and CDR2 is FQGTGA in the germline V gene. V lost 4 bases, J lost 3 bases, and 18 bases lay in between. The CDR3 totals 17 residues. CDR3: CASSSPGAGYYTGELFF. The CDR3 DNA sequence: TGTGCCAGCAGCTCGCCGGGCGCGGGGTACTACACCGGGGAGCTGTTTTTT.

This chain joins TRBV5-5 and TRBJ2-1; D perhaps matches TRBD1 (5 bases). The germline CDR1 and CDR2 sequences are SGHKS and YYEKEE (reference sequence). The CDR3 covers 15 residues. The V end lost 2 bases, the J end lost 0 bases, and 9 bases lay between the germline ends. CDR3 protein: CASSFRAPSYNEQFF. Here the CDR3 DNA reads TGTGCCAGCAGCTTCAGGGCTCCCTCCTACAATGAGCAGTTCTTC.

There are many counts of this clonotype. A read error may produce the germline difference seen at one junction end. In DNA form, the CDR3 reads TGTGCCAGCAGCTACTCAGGGGCTACCTTGGAGACCCAGTACTTC. Encoded protein: CASSYSGATLETQYF. The chain carries TRBV6-5 and TRBJ2-5, with D possibly matching TRBD1 (6 bases). Germline V gene data show CDR1 as MNHEY and CDR2 as SVGAGI. CDR3 size: 15 residues.

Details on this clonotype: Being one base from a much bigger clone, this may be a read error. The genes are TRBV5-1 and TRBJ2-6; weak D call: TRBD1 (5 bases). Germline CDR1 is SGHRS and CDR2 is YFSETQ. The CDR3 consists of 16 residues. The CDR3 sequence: CASSLERSSGAKVLTF. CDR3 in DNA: TGCGCCAGCAGCTTGGAGAGGAGCTCTGGGGCCAAAGTCCTGACTTTC.

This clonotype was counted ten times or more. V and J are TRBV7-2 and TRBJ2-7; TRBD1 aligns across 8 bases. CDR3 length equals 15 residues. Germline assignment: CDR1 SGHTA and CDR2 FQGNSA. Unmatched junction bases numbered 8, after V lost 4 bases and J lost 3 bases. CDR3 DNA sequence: TGTGCCAGCAGCTCATGGGGGACAGGCCTCTACGAGCAGTACTTC. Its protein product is CASSSWGTGLYEQYF.

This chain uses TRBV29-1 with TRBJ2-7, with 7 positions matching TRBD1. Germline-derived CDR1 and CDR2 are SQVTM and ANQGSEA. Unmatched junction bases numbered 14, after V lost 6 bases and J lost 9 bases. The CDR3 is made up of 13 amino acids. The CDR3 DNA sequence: TGCAGCGTCCTGACAGGGTCGGGTTTAGCGCAGTACTTC. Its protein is CSVLTGSGLAQYF.

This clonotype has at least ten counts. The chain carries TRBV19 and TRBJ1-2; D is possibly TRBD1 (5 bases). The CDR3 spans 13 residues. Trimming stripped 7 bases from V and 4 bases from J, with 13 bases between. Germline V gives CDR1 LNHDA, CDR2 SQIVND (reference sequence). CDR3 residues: CASTGAGVYGYTF. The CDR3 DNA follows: TGTGCCAGTACCGGTGCGGGGGTCTATGGCTACACCTTC.

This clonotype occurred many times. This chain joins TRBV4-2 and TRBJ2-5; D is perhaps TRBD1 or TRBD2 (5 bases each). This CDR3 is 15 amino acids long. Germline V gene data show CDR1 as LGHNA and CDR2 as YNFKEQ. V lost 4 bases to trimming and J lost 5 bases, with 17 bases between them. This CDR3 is CASSPLGVARETQYF. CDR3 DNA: TGTGCCAGCAGCCCCCTGGGGGTAGCGCGGGAGACCCAGTACTTC.

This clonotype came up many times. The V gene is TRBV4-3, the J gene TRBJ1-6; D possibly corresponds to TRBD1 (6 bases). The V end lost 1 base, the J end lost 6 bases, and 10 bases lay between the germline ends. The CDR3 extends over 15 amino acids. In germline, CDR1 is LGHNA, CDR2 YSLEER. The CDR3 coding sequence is TGCGCCAGCAGCCAAGCAATCAGGGGTAATTCACCCCTCCACTTT. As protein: CASSQAIRGNSPLHF.

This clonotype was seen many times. CDR3 sequence: CASSQGQGYEKLFF. The CDR3 DNA reads TGCGCCAGCAGCCAGGGACAGGGCTATGAAAAACTGTTTTTT. This sequence joins TRBV4-1 and TRBJ1-4, with 9 bases lining up with TRBD1. There are 14 residues in the CDR3. V lost 3 bases, J lost 6 bases, and 2 bases stayed unmatched. Germline assignment: CDR1 MGHRA and CDR2 YSYEKL.

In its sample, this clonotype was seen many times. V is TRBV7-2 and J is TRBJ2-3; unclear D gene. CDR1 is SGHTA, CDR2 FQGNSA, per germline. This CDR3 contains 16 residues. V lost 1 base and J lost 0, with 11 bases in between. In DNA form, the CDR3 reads TGTGCCAGCAGCTTAGTCGCCAGCGCTAGCACAGATACGCAGTATTTT. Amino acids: CASSLVASASTDTQYF.

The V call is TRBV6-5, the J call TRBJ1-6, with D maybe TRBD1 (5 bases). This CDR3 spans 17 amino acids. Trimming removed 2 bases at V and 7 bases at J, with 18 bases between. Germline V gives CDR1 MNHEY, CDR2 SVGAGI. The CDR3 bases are TGTGCCAGCAGTTACGGTACGGGGGGGAGTCGGAATTCACCCCTCCACTTT. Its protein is CASSYGTGGSRNSPLHF.

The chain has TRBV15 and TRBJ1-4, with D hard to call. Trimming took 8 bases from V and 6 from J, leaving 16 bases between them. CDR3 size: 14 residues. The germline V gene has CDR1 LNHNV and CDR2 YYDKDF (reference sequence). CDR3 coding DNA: TGTGCCACCTTAGGGTCAGGAACGGATGAAAAACTGTTTTTT. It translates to CATLGSGTDEKLFF.

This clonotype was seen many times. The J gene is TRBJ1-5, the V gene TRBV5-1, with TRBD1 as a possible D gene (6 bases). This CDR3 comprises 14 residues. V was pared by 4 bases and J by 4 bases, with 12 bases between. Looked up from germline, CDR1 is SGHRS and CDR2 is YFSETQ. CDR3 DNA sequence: TGCGCCAGCAGCCCGGACAGCCTTAATCAGCCCCAGCATTTT. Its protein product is CASSPDSLNQPQHF.

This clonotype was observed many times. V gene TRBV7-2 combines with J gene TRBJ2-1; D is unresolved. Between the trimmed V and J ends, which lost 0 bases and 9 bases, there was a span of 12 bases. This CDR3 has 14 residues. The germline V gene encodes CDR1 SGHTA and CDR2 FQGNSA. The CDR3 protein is CASSLAGITGEQFF. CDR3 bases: TGTGCCAGCAGCTTAGCAGGGATCACCGGTGAGCAGTTCTTC.

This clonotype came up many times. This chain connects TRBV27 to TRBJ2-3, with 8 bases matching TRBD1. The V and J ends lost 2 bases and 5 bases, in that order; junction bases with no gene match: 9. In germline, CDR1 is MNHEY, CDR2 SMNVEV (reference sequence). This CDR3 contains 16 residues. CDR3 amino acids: CASSLRFRGLRDTQYF. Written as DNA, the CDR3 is TGTGCCAGCAGTTTAAGGTTCAGGGGGCTTAGAGATACGCAGTATTTT.

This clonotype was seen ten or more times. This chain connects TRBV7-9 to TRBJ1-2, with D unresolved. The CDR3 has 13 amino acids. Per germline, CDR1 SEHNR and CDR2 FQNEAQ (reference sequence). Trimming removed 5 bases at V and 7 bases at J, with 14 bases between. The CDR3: CASSTYSVGGYTF. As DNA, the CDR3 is TGTGCCAGCAGCACCTACTCGGTAGGTGGCTACACCTTC.

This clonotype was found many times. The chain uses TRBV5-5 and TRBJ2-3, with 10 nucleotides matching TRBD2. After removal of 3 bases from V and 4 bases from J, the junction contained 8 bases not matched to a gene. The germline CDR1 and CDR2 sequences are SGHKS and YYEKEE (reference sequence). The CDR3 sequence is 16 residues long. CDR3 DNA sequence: TGTGCCAGCAGCTCGCCTTTAGCGGGGGGCCCAGATACGCAGTATTTT. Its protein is CASSSPLAGGPDTQYF. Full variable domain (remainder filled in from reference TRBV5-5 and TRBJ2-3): DAGVTQSPTHLIKTRGQQVTLRCSPISGHKSVSWYQQVLGQGPQFIFQYYEKEERGRGNFPDRFSARQFPNYSSELNVNALLLGDSALYLCASSSPLAGGPDTQYFGPGTRLTVL.

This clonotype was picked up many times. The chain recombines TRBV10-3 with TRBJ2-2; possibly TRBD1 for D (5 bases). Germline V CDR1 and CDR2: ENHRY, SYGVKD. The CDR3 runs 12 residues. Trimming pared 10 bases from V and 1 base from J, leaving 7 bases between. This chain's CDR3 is CATDKNTGELFF. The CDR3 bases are TGTGCCACGGACAAGAACACCGGGGAGCTGTTTTTT.

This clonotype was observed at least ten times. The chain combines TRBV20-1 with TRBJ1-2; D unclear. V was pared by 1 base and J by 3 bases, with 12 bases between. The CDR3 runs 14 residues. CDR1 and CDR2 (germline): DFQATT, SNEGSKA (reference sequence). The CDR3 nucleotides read TGCAGTGCTAGAGTTTTGATATCGGACTATGGCTACACCTTC. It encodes CSARVLISDYGYTF.

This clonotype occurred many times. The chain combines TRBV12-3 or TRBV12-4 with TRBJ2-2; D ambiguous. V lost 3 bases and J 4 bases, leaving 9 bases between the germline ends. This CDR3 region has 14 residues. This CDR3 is CASSLLWVTGELFF. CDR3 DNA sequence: TGTGCCAGCAGTTTGCTGTGGGTCACCGGGGAGCTGTTTTTT.

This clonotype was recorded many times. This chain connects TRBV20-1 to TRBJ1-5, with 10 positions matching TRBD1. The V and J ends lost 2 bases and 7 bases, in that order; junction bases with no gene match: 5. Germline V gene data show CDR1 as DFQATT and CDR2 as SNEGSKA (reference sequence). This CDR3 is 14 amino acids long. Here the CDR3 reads CSARTMTGGQPQHF. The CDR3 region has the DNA TGCAGTGCTAGAACAATGACAGGGGGCCAGCCCCAGCATTTT.

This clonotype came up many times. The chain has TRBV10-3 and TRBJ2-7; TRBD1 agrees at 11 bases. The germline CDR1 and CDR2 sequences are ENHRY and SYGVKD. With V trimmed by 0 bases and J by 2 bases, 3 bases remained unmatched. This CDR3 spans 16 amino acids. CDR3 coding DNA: TGTGCCATCAGTGAGTCGCGGACAGGGGGCACCTACGAGCAGTACTTC. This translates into CAISESRTGGTYEQYF.

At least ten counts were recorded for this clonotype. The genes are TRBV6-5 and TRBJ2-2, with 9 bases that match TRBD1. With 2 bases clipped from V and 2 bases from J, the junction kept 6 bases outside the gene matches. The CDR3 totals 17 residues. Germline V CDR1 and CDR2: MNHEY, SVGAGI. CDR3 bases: TGTGCCAGCAGTTACACCGGGACAGGGTTCAACACCGGGGAGCTGTTTTTT. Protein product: CASSYTGTGFNTGELFF.

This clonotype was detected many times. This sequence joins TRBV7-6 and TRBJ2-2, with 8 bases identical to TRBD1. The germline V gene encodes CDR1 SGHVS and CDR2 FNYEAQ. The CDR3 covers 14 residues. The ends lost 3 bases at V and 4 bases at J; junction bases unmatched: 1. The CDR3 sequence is CASSFRGPTGELFF. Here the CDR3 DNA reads TGTGCCAGCAGCTTCAGGGGGCCCACCGGGGAGCTGTTTTTT. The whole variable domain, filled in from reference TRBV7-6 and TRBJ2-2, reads GAGVSQSPRYKVTKRGQDVALRCDPISGHVSLYWYRQALGQGPEFLTYFNYEAQQDKSGLPNDRFSAERPEGSISTLTIQRTEQRDSAMYRCASSFRGPTGELFFGEGSRLTVL.